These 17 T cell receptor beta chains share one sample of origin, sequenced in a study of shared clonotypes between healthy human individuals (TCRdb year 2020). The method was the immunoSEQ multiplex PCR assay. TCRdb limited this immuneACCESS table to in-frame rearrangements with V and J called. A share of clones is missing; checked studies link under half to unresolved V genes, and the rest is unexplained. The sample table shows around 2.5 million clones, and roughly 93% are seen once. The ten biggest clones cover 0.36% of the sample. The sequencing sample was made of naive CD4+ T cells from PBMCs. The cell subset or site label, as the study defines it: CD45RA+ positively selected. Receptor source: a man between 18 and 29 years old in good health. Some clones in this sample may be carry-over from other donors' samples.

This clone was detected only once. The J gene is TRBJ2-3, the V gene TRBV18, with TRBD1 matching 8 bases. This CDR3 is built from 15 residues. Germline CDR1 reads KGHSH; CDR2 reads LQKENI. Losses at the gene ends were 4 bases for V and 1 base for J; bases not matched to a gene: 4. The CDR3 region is CASSLATGGTDTQYF. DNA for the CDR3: TGTGCCAGCTCACTCGCGACAGGGGGCACAGATACGCAGTATTTT.

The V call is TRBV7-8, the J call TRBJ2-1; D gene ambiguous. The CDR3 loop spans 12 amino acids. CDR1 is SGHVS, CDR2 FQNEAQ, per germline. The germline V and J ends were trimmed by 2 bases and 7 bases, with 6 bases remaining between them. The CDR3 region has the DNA TGTGCCAGCAGCTTAACTCGGAATGAGCAGTTCTTC. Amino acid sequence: CASSLTRNEQFF. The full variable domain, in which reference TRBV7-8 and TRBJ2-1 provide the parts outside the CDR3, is GAGVSQSPRYKVAKRGQDVALRCDPISGHVSLFWYQQALGQGPEFLTYFQNEAQLDKSGLPSDRFFAERPEGSVSTLKIQRTQQEDSAVYLCASSLTRNEQFFGPGTRLTVL.

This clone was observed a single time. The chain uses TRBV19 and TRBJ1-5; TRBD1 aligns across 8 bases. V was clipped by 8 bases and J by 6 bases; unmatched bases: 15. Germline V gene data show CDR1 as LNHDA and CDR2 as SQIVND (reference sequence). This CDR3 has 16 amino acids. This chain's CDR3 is CASGLSGGNRIQPQHF. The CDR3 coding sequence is TGTGCCAGTGGACTATCAGGGGGCAATAGGATTCAGCCCCAGCATTTT.

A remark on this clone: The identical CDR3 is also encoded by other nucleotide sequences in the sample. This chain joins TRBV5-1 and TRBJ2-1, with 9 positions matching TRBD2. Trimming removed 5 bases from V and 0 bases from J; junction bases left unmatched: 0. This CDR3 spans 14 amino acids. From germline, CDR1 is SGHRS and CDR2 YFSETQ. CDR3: CASRTSGSYNEQFF. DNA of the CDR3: TGCGCCAGCAGGACTAGCGGCTCCTACAATGAGCAGTTCTTC.

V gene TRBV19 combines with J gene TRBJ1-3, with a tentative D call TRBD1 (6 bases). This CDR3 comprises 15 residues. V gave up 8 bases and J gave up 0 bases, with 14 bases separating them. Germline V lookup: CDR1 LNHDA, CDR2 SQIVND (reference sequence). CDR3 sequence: CASGGPRSSGNTIYF. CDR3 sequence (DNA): TGTGCCAGTGGGGGCCCCCGAAGCTCTGGAAACACCATATATTTT.

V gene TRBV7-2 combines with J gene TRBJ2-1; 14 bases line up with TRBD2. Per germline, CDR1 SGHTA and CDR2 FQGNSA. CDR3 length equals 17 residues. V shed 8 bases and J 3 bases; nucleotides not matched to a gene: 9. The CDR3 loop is CASQGLAGGLGYNEQFF. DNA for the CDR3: TGTGCCAGCCAAGGACTAGCGGGAGGACTAGGCTACAATGAGCAGTTCTTC. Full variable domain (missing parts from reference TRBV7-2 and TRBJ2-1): GAGVSQSPSNKVTEKGKDVELRCDPISGHTALYWYRQSLGQGLEFLIYFQGNSAPDKSGLPSDRFSAERTGGSVSTLTIQRTQQEDSAVYLCASQGLAGGLGYNEQFFGPGTRLTVL.

CDR3 loop: CASSARQGRTEAFF. CDR3 nucleotide sequence: TGTGCCAGCAGCGCTAGACAGGGGCGGACTGAAGCTTTCTTT. This chain connects TRBV9 to TRBJ1-1; the match to TRBD1 covers 8 bases. Germline V gene lookup returns CDR1 SGDLS and CDR2 YYNGEE. This CDR3 region has 14 residues. V lost 3 bases and J lost 5; bases outside the gene matches: 6.

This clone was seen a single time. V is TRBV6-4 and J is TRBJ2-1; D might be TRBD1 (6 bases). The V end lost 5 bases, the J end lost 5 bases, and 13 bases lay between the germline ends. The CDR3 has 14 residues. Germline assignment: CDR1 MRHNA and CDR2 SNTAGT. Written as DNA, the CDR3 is TGTGCCAGCAGTATGTCAGGGGTTCACAATGAGCAGTTCTTC. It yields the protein CASSMSGVHNEQFF.

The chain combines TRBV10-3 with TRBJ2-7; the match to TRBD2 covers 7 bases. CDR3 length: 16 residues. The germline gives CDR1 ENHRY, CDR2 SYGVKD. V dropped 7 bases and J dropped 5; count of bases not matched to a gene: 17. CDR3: CAITSRGGREINEQYF. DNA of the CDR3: TGTGCCATCACCTCCCGAGGAGGGAGGGAAATTAACGAGCAGTACTTC.

CDR3 sequence reads: CASAGDSYEQYF. The CDR3 nucleotides read TGTGCCAGCGCAGGGGACTCCTACGAGCAGTACTTC. The chain links TRBV2 to TRBJ2-7; a weak D match, TRBD1 (6 bases). With 8 bases removed from V and 0 bases from J, the gap between germline ends came to 8 bases. Germline V gene sequence: CDR1 SNHLY, CDR2 FYNNEI. This CDR3 is built from 12 residues.

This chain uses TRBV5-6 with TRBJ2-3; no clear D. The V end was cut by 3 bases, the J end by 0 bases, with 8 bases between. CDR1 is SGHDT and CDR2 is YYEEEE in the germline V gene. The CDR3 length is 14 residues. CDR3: CASSSKSSTDTQYF. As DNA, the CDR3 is TGTGCCAGCAGCTCTAAAAGTAGCACAGATACGCAGTATTTT.

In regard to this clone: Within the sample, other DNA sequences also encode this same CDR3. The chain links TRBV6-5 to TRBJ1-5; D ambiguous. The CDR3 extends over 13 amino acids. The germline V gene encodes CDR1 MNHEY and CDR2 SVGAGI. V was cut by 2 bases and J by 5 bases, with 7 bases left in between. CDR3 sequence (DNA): TGTGCCAGCAGTTACCGGGGAGATCAGCCCCAGCATTTT. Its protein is CASSYRGDQPQHF.

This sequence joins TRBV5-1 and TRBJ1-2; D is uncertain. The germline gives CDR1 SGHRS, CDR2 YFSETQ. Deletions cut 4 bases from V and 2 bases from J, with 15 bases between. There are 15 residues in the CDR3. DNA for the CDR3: TGCGCCAGCAGCGGCGGCCAGTCCATGAACTATGGCTACACCTTC. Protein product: CASSGGQSMNYGYTF.

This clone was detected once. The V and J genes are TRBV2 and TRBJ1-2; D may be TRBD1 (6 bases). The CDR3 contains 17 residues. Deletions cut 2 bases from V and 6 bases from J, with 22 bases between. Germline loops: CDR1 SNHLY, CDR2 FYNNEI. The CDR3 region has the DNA TGTGCCAGCAGTGAATTATGGGGGCCGCGAGACCCTAATGGCTACACCTTC. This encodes CASSELWGPRDPNGYTF.

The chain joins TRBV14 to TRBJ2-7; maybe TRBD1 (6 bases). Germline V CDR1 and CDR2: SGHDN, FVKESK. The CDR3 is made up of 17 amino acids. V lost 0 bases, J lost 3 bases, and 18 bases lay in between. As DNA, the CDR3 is TGTGCCAGCAGCCAAGATCTCGGGGCAGGGGTGATCTACGAGCAGTACTTC. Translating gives CASSQDLGAGVIYEQYF.

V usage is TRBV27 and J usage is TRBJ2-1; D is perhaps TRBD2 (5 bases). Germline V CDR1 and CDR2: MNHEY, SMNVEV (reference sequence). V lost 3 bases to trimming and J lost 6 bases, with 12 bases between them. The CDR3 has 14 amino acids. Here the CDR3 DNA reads TGTGCCAGCAGTTTGAGGAGGTCCGGCAATGAGCAGTTCTTC. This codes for CASSLRRSGNEQFF.

CDR3: CASSLLAGGGTGELFF. CDR3 nucleotide sequence: TGTGCCAGCAGCTTACTAGCGGGAGGGGGAACCGGGGAGCTGTTTTTT. This chain uses TRBV7-3 with TRBJ2-2, with 12 nucleotides matching TRBD2. V shed 2 bases, J shed 5 bases, and the junction held 3 bases outside the gene matches. Germline V gene lookup returns CDR1 SGHTA and CDR2 FQGTGA. The CDR3 contains 16 residues.